This TCR beta chain was observed in a study of blood T cell repertoires in COVID-19. Across the study: Samples came from the United States, Italy and Spain, spanning acute and convalescent COVID-19. PBMCs, B-cell-depleted T cells, or T cells were the source of the cDNA or gDNA that made up the material.

Followed longitudinally, the Seattle patients had been enrolled during active infection. V shed 10 bases, J shed 1 base, and the junction held 4 bases outside the gene matches. CDR1 MDHEN and CDR2 SYDVKM come from the germline V gene. This CDR3 comprises 14 residues. TCRdb keeps only in-frame clones here, not all; method: immunoSEQ multiplex PCR. This sample has 150,000 to 200,000 clones, with around 87% found just once. Input material: peripheral blood. The chain joins TRBV28 to TRBJ1-5, with 10 bases fitting TRBD1. This sequence originates from a woman in her seventies with COVID-19, enrolled during active disease. In nucleotides, the CDR3 is TGTGCCATACCGGGACAGGGGAGCAATCAGCCCCAGCATTTT. Protein product: CAIPGQGSNQPQHF.